This TCR beta chain originates from a study of T-cell memory formation after mild COVID-19 listed by TCRdb under 2021. For the wider study: TCR sequence clusters from the two donors were largely donor specific. In two donors, T-cell clones that expanded and contracted after mild COVID-19 were followed by sequencing TCRalpha and TCRbeta repertoires longitudinally. Two young, previously healthy adult volunteers, one female and one male, were included in the cohort. Paper-wide results and their limitations: Contracting CD4+ clones were found mainly in CM and EM memory subsets, while CD8+ clones were enriched in EMRA. Only a couple of mild cases were covered by the study, and larger cohorts that include severe cases with pre-infection samples were considered necessary. Clones that contracted from day 15 to 85 showed balanced CD4/CD8 phenotypes, whereas a second wave of clones that expanded from day 15 to 37 leaned towards CD4+. SARS-CoV-2 specificity of the second-wave clones peaking on day 37 was not confirmed. Some responding clones were detected in pre-infection memory, which suggested that pre-existing cross-reactive memory T cells had joined the SARS-CoV-2 response.

The CDR3 sequence holds 11 residues, the cysteine and phenylalanine included. The retained sequence is limited to the CDR3, 33 bases, with the frame set at the first base. The germline V gene (reference sequence) gives CDR1 as GTSNPN and CDR2 as SVGIG. V drops 2 bases and J drops 6 bases, leaving 7 bases in between. Of note for this clonotype: The target of this receptor is not known. The sample holds no much larger clone one base away, and base qualities are not on file.

Ficoll-Paque density gradient centrifugation was the method used to isolate PBMCs. The reads were generated on an Illumina NovaSeq 6000. TCRalpha and TCRbeta cDNA libraries were constructed by 5'RACE with constant-segment primers, with sample barcodes and unique molecular identifiers being introduced. RNA was extracted from every sample with Trizol reagent. Amplification of the libraries took two PCR steps, and the second step added a second sample barcode plus Illumina TruSeq adapters. Libraries were sequenced on an Illumina NovaSeq with 2 x 150 bp paired-end reads. Processing in the source paper ran as follows. The reads were demultiplexed and collapsed into UMI-guided consensus sequences using migec v1.2.7. Using mixcr v2.1.11, UMI consensuses were aligned to TRA and TRB V and J templates and then assembled into clonotypes. A clonotype was counted as expanded or contracted only when both edgeR and NoisET called the clonotype significant, with the noise models trained on biological replicates. For edgeR calls, the cutoffs were a false discovery rate-adjusted p below 0.01 and a log2 fold-change threshold of 1. As an exploratory analysis of dynamics, max-normalized trajectories of the 1000 most abundant clonotypes were examined with PCA combined with hierarchical clustering. Separately sequenced CD4+ and CD8+ repertoires were used to assign the CD4 or CD8 phenotype of responding clones. TCRdb reworked the public reads: Q25 trimming with fastp, MiXCR clone assembly, productive beta chains retained. Entries that share a CDR3 protein sequence are merged under the most common genes and DNA. Clone size and V and J calls follow TCRdb, not the original study. The sample has 400,000 to 500,000 distinct CDR3 sequences on record, 18% of them singletons. The ten biggest clones cover about 22% of the sample.

The sample comprised PBMCs or a T cell subset sorted from them (not recorded which). In this chain, TRBV30 is recombined with TRBJ1-1; the best D guess is TRBD1, with 5 bases matching. This sequence was found in a young man who had mild COVID-19 (a few samples of this study predate the infection). The sample titles of this study are shuffled in the database, so cell type and time point are left out; the donor was told from shared clones. For the CDR3, the sequence is CAWSLGAEAFF. The bases read TGTGCCTGGAGTCTAGGGGCTGAAGCTTTCTTT.